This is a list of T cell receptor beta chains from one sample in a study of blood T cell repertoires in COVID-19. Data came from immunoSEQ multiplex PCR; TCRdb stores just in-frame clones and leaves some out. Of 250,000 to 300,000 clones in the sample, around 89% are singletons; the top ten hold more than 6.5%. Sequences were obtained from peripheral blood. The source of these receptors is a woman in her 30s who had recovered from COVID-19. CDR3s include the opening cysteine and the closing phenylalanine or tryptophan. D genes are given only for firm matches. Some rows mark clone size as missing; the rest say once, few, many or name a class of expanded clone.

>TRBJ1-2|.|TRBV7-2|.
CASTQVSDYGYTF
TGTGCCTCCACCCAGGTCTCGGACTATGGCTACACCTTC
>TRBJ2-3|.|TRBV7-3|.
CASSPTGDTQYF
TGTGCCAGCAGCCCGACAGGAGATACGCAGTATTTT
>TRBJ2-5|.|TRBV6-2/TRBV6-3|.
CASSYQVLSETQYF
TGTGCCAGCAGTTACCAAGTTCTTAGCGAGACCCAGTACTTC
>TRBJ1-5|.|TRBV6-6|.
CASSDRSGTQPQHF
TGTGCCAGCAGCGACAGGTCTGGGACTCAGCCCCAGCATTTT
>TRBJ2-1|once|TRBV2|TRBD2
CASNRETSDRNEQFF
TGTGCCAGCAACCGAGAGACTAGCGACCGTAATGAGCAGTTCTTC
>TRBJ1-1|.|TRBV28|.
CASSPRGGIFGNTEAFF
TGTGCCAGCAGCCCTCGAGGAGGTATCTTTGGAAACACTGAAGCTTTCTTT
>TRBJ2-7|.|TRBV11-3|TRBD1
CASSLGQGNYEQYF
TGTGCCAGCAGCTTAGGACAGGGAAACTACGAGCAGTACTTC
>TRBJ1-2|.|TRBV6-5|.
CASNTEVNGYTF
TGTGCCAGCAACACAGAAGTTAATGGCTACACCTTC
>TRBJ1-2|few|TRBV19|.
CASSMQGRDGYTF
TGTGCCAGTAGTATGCAGGGTAGGGATGGCTACACCTTC
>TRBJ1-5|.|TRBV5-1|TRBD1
CASSTTGVDQPQHF
TGCGCCAGCAGCACCACAGGGGTTGATCAGCCCCAGCATTTT
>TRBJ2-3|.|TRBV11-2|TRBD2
CASSQGGAGLTDTQYF
TGTGCCAGCAGCCAGGGAGGGGCAGGTCTAACAGATACGCAGTATTTT
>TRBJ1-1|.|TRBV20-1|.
CSASFVWTEAFF
TGCAGTGCTAGTTTCGTGTGGACAGAAGCTTTCTTT
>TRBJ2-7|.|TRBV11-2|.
CASSRTPGHSYEQYF
TGTGCCAGCAGCCGAACTCCGGGACACTCGTACGAGCAGTACTTC
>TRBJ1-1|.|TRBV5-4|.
CASSALGGQNTEAFF
TGTGCCAGCAGCGCTCTCGGTGGACAGAACACTGAAGCTTTCTTT
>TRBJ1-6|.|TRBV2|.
CASSEALPGGIDNSPLHF
TGTGCCAGCAGTGAAGCGCTTCCGGGAGGGATCGATAATTCACCCCTCCACTTT
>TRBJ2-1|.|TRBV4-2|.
CASSQDRGGRSGTYNEQFF
TGTGCCAGCAGCCAAGATCGTGGCGGCCGAAGCGGTACCTACAATGAGCAGTTCTTC
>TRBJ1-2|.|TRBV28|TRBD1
CASSLRDRGFYGYTF
TGTGCCAGCAGTTTAAGGGACAGGGGTTTCTATGGCTACACCTTC
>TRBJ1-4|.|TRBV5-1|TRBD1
CASSLALPGTVGLNEKLFF
TGCGCCAGCAGCTTGGCCCTCCCCGGGACAGTTGGGTTAAATGAAAAACTGTTTTTT
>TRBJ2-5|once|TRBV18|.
CASSPRAPEPQETQYF
TGTGCCAGCTCACCCAGGGCCCCCGAACCTCAAGAGACCCAGTACTTC
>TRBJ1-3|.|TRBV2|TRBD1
CASWGDRAAGNTIYF
TGTGCCAGCTGGGGAGACAGGGCAGCTGGAAACACCATATATTTT
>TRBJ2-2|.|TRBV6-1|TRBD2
CASSEGSGGAGTGELFF
TGTGCCAGCAGTGAAGGGAGCGGGGGGGCTGGCACCGGGGAGCTGTTTTTT
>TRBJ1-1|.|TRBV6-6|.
CASSYSGERTEAFF
TGTGCCAGCAGTTACAGCGGGGAGAGGACTGAAGCTTTCTTT
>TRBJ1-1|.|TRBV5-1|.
CASSLSEPRGSSKAFF
TGCGCCAGCAGCTTGTCGGAGCCCAGGGGATCTTCCAAAGCTTTCTTT
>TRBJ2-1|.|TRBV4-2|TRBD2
CASSPRTSGGDEQFF
TGTGCCAGCAGCCCCCGGACTAGCGGGGGAGATGAGCAGTTCTTC
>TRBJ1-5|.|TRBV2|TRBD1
CASRGGGGGQPQHF
TGTGCCAGCAGGGGCGGAGGGGGCGGCCAGCCCCAGCATTTT
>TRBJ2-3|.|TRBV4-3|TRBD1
CASSRYYDRASADTQYF
TGCGCCAGCAGCCGATACTACGACAGGGCCAGTGCAGATACGCAGTATTTT
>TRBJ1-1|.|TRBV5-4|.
CASSGDYTEAFF
TGTGCCAGCAGTGGGGACTACACTGAAGCTTTCTTT
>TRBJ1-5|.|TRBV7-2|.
CASSKQQGSNQPQHF
TGTGCCAGCAGCAAACAACAGGGTAGCAATCAGCCCCAGCATTTT
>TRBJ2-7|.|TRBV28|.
CASSPGGQGMQQYF
TGTGCCAGCAGTCCGGGAGGACAGGGTATGCAGCAGTACTTC
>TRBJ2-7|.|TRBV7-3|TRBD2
CASSFSGGAYEQYF
TGTGCCAGCAGCTTTAGCGGGGGAGCCTACGAGCAGTACTTC